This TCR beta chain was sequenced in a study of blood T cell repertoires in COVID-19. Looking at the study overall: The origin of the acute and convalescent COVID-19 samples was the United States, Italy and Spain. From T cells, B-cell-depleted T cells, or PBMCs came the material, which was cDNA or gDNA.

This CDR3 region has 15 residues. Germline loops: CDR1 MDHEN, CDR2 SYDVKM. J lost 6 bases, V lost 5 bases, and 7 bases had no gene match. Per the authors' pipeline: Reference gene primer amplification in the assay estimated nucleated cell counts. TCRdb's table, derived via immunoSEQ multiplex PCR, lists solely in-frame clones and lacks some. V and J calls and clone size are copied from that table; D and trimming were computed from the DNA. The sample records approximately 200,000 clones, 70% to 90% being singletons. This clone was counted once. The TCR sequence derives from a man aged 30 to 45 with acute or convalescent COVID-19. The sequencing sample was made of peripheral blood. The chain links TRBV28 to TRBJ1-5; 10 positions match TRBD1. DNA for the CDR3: TGTGCCAGCAGTGCCGGGACAGGGGCGGGTCAGCCCCAGCATTTT. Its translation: CASSAGTGAGQPQHF.